Presented here are 27 T cell receptor beta chains from one specimen sequenced in a study of cytomegalovirus exposure and HLA in healthy donors. Produced via immunoSEQ multiplex PCR; TCRdb's table is partial and in-frame only. The top ten hold approximately 8% of the sample, which has fewer than 150,000 clones, about 86% seen once. Specimen: PBMCs. The source of these receptors is a young woman in good health and CMV-seropositive.

This chain joins TRBV29-1 and TRBJ2-1; TRBD1 matches 10 bases. Unmatched junction bases numbered 8, after V lost 6 bases and J lost 9 bases. CDR1 is SQVTM, CDR2 ANQGSEA, per germline. This CDR3 is built from 13 residues. DNA of the CDR3: TGCAGCGTGGGGACAGGGGCGGTTAGTGAGCAGTTCTTC. Protein sequence: CSVGTGAVSEQFF.

J is TRBJ2-3 and V is TRBV4-3; TRBD2 agrees at 9 bases. V trimming: 0 bases; J trimming: 7 bases; junction bases outside the gene matches: 8. This CDR3 region has 16 residues. Germline V CDR1 and CDR2: LGHNA, YSLEER. In DNA, the CDR3 is TGCGCCAGCAGCCAAGACTCGGCTAGCGGGGTATATACGCAGTATTTT. Translating gives CASSQDSASGVYTQYF.

The gene calls are TRBV30 and TRBJ1-5, with a possible D match to TRBD1 (5 bases). The germline V gene encodes CDR1 GTSNPN and CDR2 SVGIG (reference sequence). This CDR3 spans 16 amino acids. Trimming took off 3 bases at V and 5 bases at J, with 20 bases between the two ends. The CDR3 bases are TGTGCCTGGAGCCTGGGGGGATGGGGTTCGCATCAGCCCCAGCATTTT. Protein product: CAWSLGGWGSHQPQHF.

In DNA, the CDR3 is TGTGCCAGCAGTTCGGGGACAGTTGGTGAAAAACTGTTTTTT. Amino acids: CASSSGTVGEKLFF. The rearrangement joins TRBV28 to TRBJ1-4; 7 nucleotides match TRBD1. Trimming at V came to 4 bases and at J to 7 bases, leaving 6 bases not matched to a gene. This CDR3 has 14 amino acids. The germline V gene encodes CDR1 MDHEN and CDR2 SYDVKM.

This CDR3 reads CASSPRTRAHEQYF. DNA of the CDR3: TGTGCCAGCAGCCCAAGGACGAGGGCCCACGAGCAGTACTTC. The J gene is TRBJ2-7, the V gene TRBV9, with D possibly matching TRBD2 (5 bases). CDR3 length: 14 amino acids. The V and J ends lost 4 bases and 5 bases respectively, with 16 bases between them. CDR1 and CDR2 (germline): SGDLS, YYNGEE.

Of note for this clone: The same CDR3 arises from other DNA sequences in this sample as well. The chain employs TRBV6-4 and TRBJ2-3, with D perhaps TRBD2 (6 bases). This CDR3 region has 14 residues. Trimming removed 6 bases from V and 4 bases from J, with 14 bases in between. CDR1 and CDR2 from the germline V gene are MRHNA and SNTAGT. In nucleotides, the CDR3 is TGTGCCAGCAGCCTTGGAGGGCCTCCAGATACGCAGTATTTT. Amino acids: CASSLGGPPDTQYF.

This clone was seen just once. The V and J genes are TRBV5-4 and TRBJ1-4; no firm D call. The germline V gene has CDR1 SGHNT and CDR2 YYREEE (reference sequence). Trimming took 7 bases from V and 6 from J, leaving 7 bases between them. The CDR3 runs 11 residues. The CDR3 region has the DNA TGTGCCAGCGTGCAGGATGAAAAACTGTTTTTT. Encoded protein: CASVQDEKLFF.

The rearrangement joins TRBV6-1 to TRBJ2-5; D might be TRBD1 (7 bases). Germline V gives CDR1 MNHNS, CDR2 SASEGT. CDR3 size: 13 residues. V dropped 2 bases and J dropped 7 bases, with 11 bases sitting between them. As DNA, the CDR3 is TGTGCCAGCAGTGAAAAGCAGGGGGGGACCCAGTACTTC. It is translated as CASSEKQGGTQYF.

CDR3 residues: CASSQVQGNSEAFF. The CDR3 coding sequence is TGCGCCAGCAGCCAAGTACAGGGGAATTCGGAAGCTTTCTTT. The genes are TRBV4-1 and TRBJ1-1, with TRBD1 matching 7 bases. V lost 1 base and J lost 8; bases outside the gene matches: 7. Germline V CDR1 and CDR2: MGHRA, YSYEKL. There are 14 residues in the CDR3.

The gene calls are TRBV6-5 and TRBJ1-6, with D uncertain. V lost 4 bases and J lost 6, with 13 bases in between. The CDR3 totals 15 residues. CDR1 and CDR2 (germline): MNHEY, SVGAGI. The CDR3 nucleotides are TGTGCCAGCAGTTCGGGCCTCGAGGGTAATTCACCCCTCCACTTT. Encoded protein: CASSSGLEGNSPLHF.

The J gene is TRBJ2-7, the V gene TRBV7-9; D is ambiguous. This CDR3 has 12 residues. Trimming removed 5 bases from V and 4 bases from J, with 9 bases in between. Per the germline V gene, CDR1 is SEHNR and CDR2 is FQNEAQ (reference sequence). DNA of the CDR3: TGTGCCAGCAGCCCTTCCCTTTACGAGCAGTACTTC. Translated, it gives CASSPSLYEQYF.

The gene calls are TRBV5-4 and TRBJ1-1; weak D call: TRBD1 (6 bases). The CDR3 totals 15 residues. The germline CDR1 and CDR2 sequences are SGHNT and YYREEE (reference sequence). Trimming stripped 0 bases from V and 7 bases from J, with 16 bases between. CDR3 nucleotide sequence: TGTGCCAGCAGCTTGGCTAGTTGGGCAGGGGATGAAGCTTTCTTT. Residues: CASSLASWAGDEAFF.

The chain recombines TRBV7-9 with TRBJ1-6; TRBD1 might be the D (5 bases). CDR3 length equals 19 residues. Germline assignment: CDR1 SEHNR and CDR2 FQNEAQ (reference sequence). Trimming removed 3 bases from V and 0 bases from J, with 18 bases in between. CDR3 region: CASSFQGPSHSSYNSPLHF. CDR3 coding DNA: TGTGCCAGCAGCTTCCAGGGTCCCTCTCATAGCTCCTATAATTCACCCCTCCACTTT.

The chain employs TRBV27 and TRBJ2-3; possibly TRBD2 for D (5 bases). The CDR3 is 14 residues long. V was pared by 0 bases and J by 1 base, with 5 bases between. Germline CDR1 and CDR2: MNHEY and SMNVEV (reference sequence). The CDR3 region is CASSLSRGTDTQYF. In nucleotides, the CDR3 is TGTGCCAGCAGTTTATCGAGGGGCACAGATACGCAGTATTTT.

This clone showed up just a few times. This rearrangement joins TRBV28 to TRBJ1-1; 7 bases agree with TRBD1. CDR1 MDHEN and CDR2 SYDVKM come from the germline V gene. The CDR3 consists of 14 residues. V shed 7 bases and J 5 bases; nucleotides not matched to a gene: 10. CDR3 region: CASTTGQRGTEAFF. The CDR3 DNA follows: TGTGCCAGCACCACGGGACAGAGAGGAACTGAAGCTTTCTTT.

V is TRBV28 and J is TRBJ1-3; D is undetermined. V lost 2 bases, J lost 1 base, and 6 bases lay in between. The CDR3 contains 14 residues. Germline-derived CDR1 and CDR2 are MDHEN and SYDVKM. CDR3 in amino acids: CASSLIASGNTIYF. DNA for the CDR3: TGTGCCAGCAGTTTAATAGCTTCTGGAAACACCATATATTTT.

This chain joins TRBV4-3 and TRBJ2-5, with 8 bases that match TRBD1. Trimming took 4 bases from V and 2 from J; bases not matched to a gene: 6. This CDR3 is 15 amino acids long. CDR1 is LGHNA and CDR2 is YSLEER in the germline V gene. In DNA form, the CDR3 reads TGCGCCAGCAGCCGGTTGACAGGGGATCAAGAGACCCAGTACTTC. It encodes CASSRLTGDQETQYF.

This chain connects TRBV7-3 to TRBJ1-2, with 10 bases matching TRBD1. The junction had 6 bases not matched to a gene; V was cut back by 5 bases and J by 6 bases. CDR1 and CDR2 (germline): SGHTA, FQGTGA. This CDR3 spans 14 amino acids. The CDR3, as DNA: TGTGCCAGCAGCCCCACCGGGACAGGGGATGGCTACACCTTC. It codes for CASSPTGTGDGYTF.

V usage is TRBV7-2 and J usage is TRBJ2-7, with D hard to call. The germline gives CDR1 SGHTA, CDR2 FQGNSA. There are 13 residues in the CDR3. With 2 bases removed from V and 6 bases from J, the gap between germline ends came to 11 bases. The CDR3 nucleotides are TGTGCCAGCAGCTTACTTGGGCATAGCGAGCAGTACTTC. This gives the protein CASSLLGHSEQYF.

The gene calls are TRBV2 and TRBJ1-3; D gene unclear. Germline values: CDR1 SNHLY, CDR2 FYNNEI. This CDR3 comprises 16 residues. The V and J ends lost 5 bases and 0 bases respectively, with 14 bases between them. The CDR3 here is CASSNFGSYSGNTIYF. The CDR3, as DNA: TGTGCCAGCAGTAATTTCGGGTCATACTCTGGAAACACCATATATTTT.

Concerning this clone: Other DNA sequences in the sample encode the same CDR3. The chain links TRBV4-3 to TRBJ2-7, with 11 bases matching TRBD2. The V and J ends lost 0 bases and 3 bases, in that order; junction bases with no gene match: 1. The CDR3 extends over 15 amino acids. Looked up from germline, CDR1 is LGHNA and CDR2 is YSLEER. CDR3 sequence reads: CASSQETSGVYEQYF. The DNA for the CDR3 is TGCGCCAGCAGCCAAGAGACTAGCGGGGTCTACGAGCAGTACTTC.

The V and J genes are TRBV7-9 and TRBJ2-7; 9 bases match TRBD1. This CDR3 is built from 17 residues. The ends lost 3 bases at V and 2 bases at J; junction bases unmatched: 11. Germline-derived CDR1 and CDR2 are SEHNR and FQNEAQ (reference sequence). DNA for the CDR3: TGTGCCAGCAGCTTTGGGCGAGGGACAGGGAGTACCTACGAGCAGTACTTC. Translated, it gives CASSFGRGTGSTYEQYF.

V is TRBV18 and J is TRBJ1-5; 7 nucleotides agree with TRBD1. The CDR3 is made up of 15 amino acids. V lost 2 bases and J lost 6; bases outside the gene matches: 7. Looked up from germline, CDR1 is KGHSH and CDR2 is LQKENI. CDR3 in amino acids: CASSPEQGGGQPQHF. DNA of the CDR3: TGTGCCAGCTCACCAGAGCAGGGGGGAGGTCAGCCCCAGCATTTT. Together with reference TRBV18 and TRBJ1-5, the CDR3 gives the full variable domain: NAGVMQNPRHLVRRRGQEARLRCSPMKGHSHVYWYRQLPEEGLKFMVYLQKENIIDESGMPKERFSAEFPKEGPSILRIQQVVRGDSAAYFCASSPEQGGGQPQHFGDGTRLSIL.

The chain joins TRBV5-1 to TRBJ2-2, with 9 bases matching TRBD2. Germline values: CDR1 SGHRS, CDR2 YFSETQ. CDR3 size: 16 residues. The junction had 5 bases not matched to a gene; V was cut back by 1 base and J by 4 bases. The CDR3 DNA follows: TGCGCCAGCAGCTTGAAGCTAGCGGGGTTCACCGGGGAGCTGTTTTTT. It encodes CASSLKLAGFTGELFF.

The chain has TRBV21-1 and TRBJ2-7; the table's D call of TRBD1 was not tested on the DNA. TRBV21-1 is flagged as a pseudogene. This CDR3 is 16 amino acids long. The CDR3 is CASSKQTTGPRYEQYF. In DNA, the CDR3 is TGTGCCAGCAGCAAACAAACGACAGGGCCTAGGTACGAGCAGTACTTC.

This chain links TRBV2 with TRBJ1-2; possibly TRBD1 for D (6 bases). V was trimmed by 6 bases and J by 7 bases, leaving 12 bases between them. The CDR3 has 12 amino acids. Germline assignment: CDR1 SNHLY and CDR2 FYNNEI. The CDR3 here is CASRLYRAGYTF. The CDR3 DNA sequence: TGTGCCAGCAGATTATACAGGGCTGGCTACACCTTC.

This chain joins TRBV5-4 and TRBJ2-3; 7 bases fit TRBD1. CDR3 length equals 17 residues. Germline-derived CDR1 and CDR2 are SGHNT and YYREEE (reference sequence). The J segment lost 4 bases and the V segment lost 1 base, leaving 12 bases of the junction unmatched. The CDR3 coding sequence is TGTGCCAGCAGCTTGATGATCCGAGGGGGCCAGCCAGATACGCAGTATTTT. Protein: CASSLMIRGGQPDTQYF.